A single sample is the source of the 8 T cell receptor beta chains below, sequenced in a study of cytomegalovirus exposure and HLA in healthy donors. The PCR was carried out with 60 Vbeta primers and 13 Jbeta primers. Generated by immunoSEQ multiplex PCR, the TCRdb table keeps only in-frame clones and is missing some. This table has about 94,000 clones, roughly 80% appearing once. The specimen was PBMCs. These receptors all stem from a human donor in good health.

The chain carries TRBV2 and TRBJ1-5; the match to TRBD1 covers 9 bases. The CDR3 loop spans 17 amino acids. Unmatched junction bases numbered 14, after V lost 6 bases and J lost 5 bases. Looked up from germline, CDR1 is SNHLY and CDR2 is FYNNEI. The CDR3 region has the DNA TGTGCCAGCAGGCCAATCTACCTCCGGGACAGGGATCAGCCCCAGCATTTT. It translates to CASRPIYLRDRDQPQHF.

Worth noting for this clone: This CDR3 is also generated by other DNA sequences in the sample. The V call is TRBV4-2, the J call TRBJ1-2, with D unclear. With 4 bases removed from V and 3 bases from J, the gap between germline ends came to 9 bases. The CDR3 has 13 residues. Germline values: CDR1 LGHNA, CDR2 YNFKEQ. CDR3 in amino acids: CASSRGQDYGYTF. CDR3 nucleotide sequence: TGTGCCAGCAGCCGAGGGCAAGACTATGGCTACACCTTC.

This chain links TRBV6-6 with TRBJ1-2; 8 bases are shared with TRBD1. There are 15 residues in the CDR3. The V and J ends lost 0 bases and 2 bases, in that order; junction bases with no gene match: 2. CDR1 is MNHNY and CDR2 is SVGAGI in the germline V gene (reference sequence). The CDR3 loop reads CASSYSTGANYGYTF. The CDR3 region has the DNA TGTGCCAGCAGTTACTCGACAGGGGCAAACTATGGCTACACCTTC.

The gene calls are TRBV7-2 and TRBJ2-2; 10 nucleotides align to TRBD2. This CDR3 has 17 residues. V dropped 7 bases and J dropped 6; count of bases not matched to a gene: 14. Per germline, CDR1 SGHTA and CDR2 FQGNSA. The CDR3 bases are TGTGCCAGCACCATAGGGGGGCTAGCGGGAGCCGCCGGGGAGCTGTTTTTT. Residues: CASTIGGLAGAAGELFF.

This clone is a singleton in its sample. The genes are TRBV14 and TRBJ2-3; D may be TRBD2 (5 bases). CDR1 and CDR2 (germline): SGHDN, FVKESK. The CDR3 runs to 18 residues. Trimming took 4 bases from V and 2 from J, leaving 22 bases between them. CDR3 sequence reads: CASSPLLGPLVVTDTQYF. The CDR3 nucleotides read TGTGCCAGCAGCCCTCTACTAGGGCCCCTAGTCGTCACAGATACGCAGTATTTT.

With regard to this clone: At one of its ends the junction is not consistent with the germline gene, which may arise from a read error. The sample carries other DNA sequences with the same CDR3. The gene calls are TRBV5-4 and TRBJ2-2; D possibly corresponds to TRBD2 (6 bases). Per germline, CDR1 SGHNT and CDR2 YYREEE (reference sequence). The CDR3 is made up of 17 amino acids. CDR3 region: CASSPGGGRTSTGELFF. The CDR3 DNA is TGTGCCAGCAGCCCCGGCGGAGGGCGCACTTCCACCGGGGAGTTGTTTTTT.

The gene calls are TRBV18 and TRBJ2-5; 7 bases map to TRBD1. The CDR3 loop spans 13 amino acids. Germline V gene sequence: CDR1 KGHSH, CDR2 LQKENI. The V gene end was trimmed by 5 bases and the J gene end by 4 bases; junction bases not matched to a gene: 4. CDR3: CASSMDRRETQYF. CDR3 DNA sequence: TGTGCCAGCTCAATGGACAGGAGAGAGACCCAGTACTTC.

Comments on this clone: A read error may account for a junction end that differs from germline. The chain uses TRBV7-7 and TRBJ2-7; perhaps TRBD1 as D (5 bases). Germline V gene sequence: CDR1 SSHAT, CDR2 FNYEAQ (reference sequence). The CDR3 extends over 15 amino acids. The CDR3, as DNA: TGTGCTAGCAGCTTAGTTGGACACCCCGGAGACGAGCAGTACTTC. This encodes CASSLVGHPGDEQYF.